This T cell receptor beta chain was found in a study of TIL therapy for anti-PD-1-resistant metastatic lung cancer. Study-level points and caveats: Treatment-naive, never-smoker and oncogene-addicted patients were overrepresented in this highly selected cohort.

This CDR3 has 15 amino acids. Deletions cut 0 bases from V and 1 base from J, with 9 bases between. The germline V gene has CDR1 KGHSH and CDR2 LQKENI. Notes on this clone: Its antigen is still unknown.

Sample time point: pre-treatment sample, taken before nivolumab and TIL therapy. Stage 4 NSCLC adults joined between October 2017 and 2020. The libraries were made with immunoSEQ v3. Here immunoSEQ multiplex PCR was the method, and the copy in TCRdb shows in-frame clones only, minus some. The table records about 52,000 clones, around 80% of them present only once. This sample comprised blood, obtained at baseline. The chain employs TRBV18 and TRBJ1-2; D is unclear. The TCR originated in a woman aged 25-80 years with non-small cell lung cancer. The CDR3 nucleotides are TGTGCCAGCTCACCACCGACGGGTTTTAACTATGGCTACACCTTC. Its protein is CASSPPTGFNYGYTF.